One sample yielded the 23 T cell receptor beta chains listed below, sequenced in a study of T-cell reconstitution after alpha-beta-depleted transplantation in children. Unique molecular identifiers were used in preparing the TCRbeta library. TCRdb itself ran the PCR reads through MiXCR, one entry per CDR3 protein. The sample contains about 420,000 distinct CDR3 sequences, roughly 11% of which appear only once. The input for sequencing was PBMCs from the stem cell graft donor, taken from the stem cell graft. Every receptor here comes from a human donor who donated a stem cell graft to a child with acute myeloid leukemia.

This clonotype has only a few counts. A much larger clonotype is one base distant, so this may be a read error. The chain links TRBV27 to TRBJ1-5; D perhaps matches TRBD1 (6 bases). CDR3 length equals 14 residues. V lost 5 bases and J lost 2, with 10 bases in between. Germline V gives CDR1 MNHEY, CDR2 SMNVEV (reference sequence). CDR3 sequence reads: CASSPRQGNQPQHF. The CDR3 bases are TGTGCCAGCAGTCCCCGACAGGGCAATCAGCCCCAGCATTTT.

This clonotype was found a few times. J is TRBJ2-3 and V is TRBV5-8; 7 bases match TRBD2. Germline assignment: CDR1 SGHTS and CDR2 YDEGEE. This CDR3 is built from 15 residues. The V gene end was trimmed by 4 bases and the J gene end by 1 base; junction bases not matched to a gene: 6. The DNA for the CDR3 is TGTGCCAGCAGCCTGCTCCGGGGGGGCACAGATACGCAGTATTTT. This translates into CASSLLRGGTDTQYF. The whole variable domain, filled in from reference TRBV5-8 and TRBJ2-3, reads EAGVTQSPTHLIKTRGQQATLRCSPISGHTSVYWYQQALGLGLQFLLWYDEGEERNRGNFPPRFSGRQFPNYSSELNVNALELEDSALYLCASSLLRGGTDTQYFGPGTRLTVL.

The V and J genes are TRBV20-1 and TRBJ2-3; TRBD1 matches at 9 bases. Germline CDR1 is DFQATT and CDR2 is SNEGSKA (reference sequence). CDR3 length equals 12 residues. V dropped 4 bases and J dropped 14; count of bases not matched to a gene: 10. The CDR3, as DNA: TGCAGTGCTATAACTCGGGACAGGGTTGGGTATTTT. Protein: CSAITRDRVGYF.

V and J are TRBV7-6 and TRBJ2-3; 8 bases fit TRBD2. Germline assignment: CDR1 SGHVS and CDR2 FNYEAQ. V lost 5 bases to trimming and J lost 8 bases; unmatched junction nucleotides: 18. The CDR3 extends over 17 amino acids. The CDR3 is CASSTIGLAPHLATQYF. CDR3 nucleotides: TGTGCCAGCAGCACTATAGGACTAGCCCCCCACCTTGCTACGCAGTATTTT.

This clonotype has only a few counts. V is TRBV6-5 and J is TRBJ1-2; 9 bases line up with TRBD1. The CDR3 spans 18 residues. The V and J ends lost 2 bases and 4 bases, in that order; junction bases with no gene match: 14. CDR1 MNHEY and CDR2 SVGAGI come from the germline V gene. The CDR3 nucleotides read TGTGCCAGCAGTTACCGTTTAGCGAGGACAGGGGACAGCTATGGCTACACCTTC. The encoded protein is CASSYRLARTGDSYGYTF.

This clonotype was picked up a small number of times. This chain links TRBV9 with TRBJ1-1; maybe TRBD1 (6 bases). Between the trimmed V and J ends, which lost 3 bases and 4 bases, there was a span of 10 bases. CDR3 length equals 13 residues. Germline CDR1 SGDLS, CDR2 YYNGEE. Written as DNA, the CDR3 is TGTGCCAGCAGCGCAACAGGGTCCACTGAAGCTTTCTTT. Amino acid sequence: CASSATGSTEAFF. Full variable domain (rest looked up from reference TRBV9 and TRBJ1-1): DSGVTQTPKHLITATGQRVTLRCSPRSGDLSVYWYQQSLDQGLQFLIQYYNGEERAKGNILERFSAQQFPDLHSELNLSSLELGDSALYFCASSATGSTEAFFGQGTRLTVV.

J is TRBJ1-1 and V is TRBV5-5; D uncertain. V shed 0 bases and J shed 0 bases, with 12 bases lying between them. Germline V lookup: CDR1 SGHKS, CDR2 YYEKEE (reference sequence). This CDR3 comprises 16 residues. The chain's CDR3 is CASSLANPLMNTEAFF. The CDR3 region has the DNA TGTGCCAGCAGCTTGGCCAATCCCCTTATGAACACTGAAGCTTTCTTT.

The chain has TRBV12-3 or TRBV12-4 and TRBJ2-1; 12 bases match TRBD2. J gave up 16 bases and V 4 bases, and 8 bases lay outside the gene matches. The length of the CDR3 is 13 residues. CDR3 sequence reads: CASSSSTSGSYFF. In DNA, the CDR3 is TGTGCCAGCAGTTCCTCGACTAGCGGGAGTTATTTCTTC.

The chain joins TRBV5-1 to TRBJ2-1, with 11 bases matching TRBD2. The germline V gene has CDR1 SGHRS and CDR2 YFSETQ. The CDR3 is 16 amino acids. V shed 1 base, J shed 2 bases, and the junction held 2 bases outside the gene matches. DNA for the CDR3: TGCGCCAGCAGCTTGATGGGACTAGCGGCCTACAATGAGCAGTTCTTC. Its protein product is CASSLMGLAAYNEQFF.

This clonotype was counted ten times or more. The CDR3 reads CASTRDWSYGELFF. The CDR3 region has the DNA TGCGCCAGCACCCGGGACTGGAGTTACGGGGAGCTGTTTTTT. The chain uses TRBV10-2 and TRBJ2-2, with D possibly being TRBD2 (6 bases). This CDR3 is built from 14 residues. V shed 7 bases and J shed 7 bases, with 16 bases lying between them. Germline-derived CDR1 and CDR2 are WSHSY and SAAADI.

The chain combines TRBV20-1 with TRBJ2-7; D unclear. From germline, CDR1 is DFQATT and CDR2 SNEGSKA (reference sequence). The CDR3 covers 11 residues. Between the trimmed V and J ends, which lost 3 bases and 2 bases, there was a span of 5 bases. CDR3 residues: CSASQAYEQYF. For the CDR3, the DNA is TGCAGTGCTAGCCAGGCCTACGAGCAGTACTTC.

This clonotype was counted a few times. The chain couples TRBV7-9 to TRBJ2-2; D is unresolved. CDR3 size: 16 residues. Trimming took off 1 base at V and 7 bases at J, with 16 bases between the two ends. CDR1 is SEHNR and CDR2 is FQNEAQ in the germline V gene (reference sequence). The CDR3 DNA reads as TGTGCCAGCAGCTTAGTTCTCGGGTTCGTGAGCGGGGAGCTGTTTTTT. This gives the protein CASSLVLGFVSGELFF.

In this sample, this clonotype turned up a few times. V is TRBV20-1 and J is TRBJ1-2; no firm D call. The CDR3 is 14 amino acids. The germline V gene has CDR1 DFQATT and CDR2 SNEGSKA (reference sequence). The germline V and J ends were trimmed by 5 bases and 6 bases, with 19 bases remaining between them. The CDR3 DNA follows: TGCAGTGCTGGGCCCGTTTATCGGGAGAATGGCTACACCTTC. Its protein is CSAGPVYRENGYTF.

V is TRBV7-2 and J is TRBJ2-1; D not certain. In germline, CDR1 is SGHTA, CDR2 FQGNSA. The CDR3 length is 14 residues. Trimming removed 2 bases from V and 8 bases from J, with 13 bases in between. The CDR3 sequence is CASSLFLDIDEQFF. The CDR3 region has the DNA TGTGCCAGCAGCTTATTTTTAGATATAGATGAGCAGTTCTTC. The whole variable domain, filled in from reference TRBV7-2 and TRBJ2-1, reads GAGVSQSPSNKVTEKGKDVELRCDPISGHTALYWYRQSLGQGLEFLIYFQGNSAPDKSGLPSDRFSAERTGGSVSTLTIQRTQQEDSAVYLCASSLFLDIDEQFFGPGTRLTVL.

This clonotype has more than one count but fewer than ten. The V gene is TRBV27, the J gene TRBJ1-6; D may be TRBD1 (6 bases). This CDR3 comprises 16 residues. Germline V lookup: CDR1 MNHEY, CDR2 SMNVEV (reference sequence). Deletions cut 5 bases from V and 7 bases from J, with 18 bases between. The CDR3 protein is CASSKKQGLENSPLHF. CDR3 in DNA: TGTGCCAGCAGTAAGAAACAGGGTCTGGAGAATTCACCCCTCCACTTT.

This clonotype was detected a few times. J is TRBJ2-1 and V is TRBV6-5, with D possibly matching TRBD1 (5 bases). CDR1 is MNHEY and CDR2 is SVGAGI in the germline V gene. CDR3 length: 14 amino acids. Trimming stripped 2 bases from V and 9 bases from J, with 14 bases between. CDR3 residues: CASSYRVGRSEQFF. The DNA of the CDR3 is TGTGCCAGCAGTTACCGGGTGGGGCGGAGTGAGCAGTTCTTC.

This rearrangement joins TRBV20-1 to TRBJ1-5, with a weak D call TRBD1 (6 bases). V lost 2 bases to trimming and J lost 3 bases, with 14 bases between them. The CDR3 is 15 residues long. The V gene's germline CDR1 is DFQATT and CDR2 SNEGSKA (reference sequence). The CDR3 nucleotides are TGCAGTGCTAGACAGGACAGTTCGTCCAATCAGCCCCAGCATTTT. Translation gives CSARQDSSSNQPQHF.

This clonotype was seen repeatedly, ten times or more. The chain couples TRBV5-1 to TRBJ2-1; 15 positions match TRBD2. Germline trimming cut 3 bases from V and 9 bases from J; bases unmatched to any gene: 7. Germline CDR1 and CDR2: SGHRS and YFSETQ. This CDR3 has 16 residues. The CDR3 sequence is CASSSQGLAGGGEQFF. In DNA, the CDR3 is TGCGCCAGCAGCTCCCAGGGACTAGCGGGAGGTGGTGAGCAGTTCTTC. Based on the CDR3 plus reference TRBV5-1 and TRBJ2-1, the full variable domain is KAGVTQTPRYLIKTRGQQVTLSCSPISGHRSVSWYQQTPGQGLQFLFEYFSETQRNKGNFPGRFSGRQFSNSRSEMNVSTLELGDSALYLCASSSQGLAGGGEQFFGPGTRLTVL.

In its sample, this clonotype was seen a few times. V usage is TRBV6-2 or TRBV6-3 and J usage is TRBJ2-7, with TRBD2 identical over 7 bases. The CDR3 spans 15 residues. The J segment lost 1 base and the V segment lost 10 bases, leaving 13 bases of the junction unmatched. Germline lookup yields CDR1 MNHEY and CDR2 SVGEGT. For the CDR3, the DNA is TGTGCCACCGGACTAGAGGATAGGGGTTCCTACGAGCAGTACTTC. Translated: CATGLEDRGSYEQYF.

This clonotype occurred a few times. The chain uses TRBV4-2 and TRBJ1-2, with D unresolved. The CDR3 is 17 residues long. The germline V gene has CDR1 LGHNA and CDR2 YNFKEQ. The ends were cut back, 3 bases at V and 5 bases at J, with 22 bases in the middle. The DNA for the CDR3 is TGTGCCAGCAGCCAGGAAGTCCACCCGGACGGAAAATATGGCTACACCTTC. Protein: CASSQEVHPDGKYGYTF.

The CDR3 DNA follows: TGTGCCAGCAAGCCATTCCCCGAGGCCGGGGAGCTGTTTTTT. Translation: CASKPFPEAGELFF. The chain recombines TRBV27 with TRBJ2-2; D gene ambiguous. Germline lookup yields CDR1 MNHEY and CDR2 SMNVEV (reference sequence). Trimming removed 7 bases at V and 6 bases at J, with 15 bases between. This CDR3 comprises 14 residues.

V is TRBV7-3 and J is TRBJ2-1; TRBD1 is a possible D gene (5 bases). The germline CDR1 and CDR2 sequences are SGHTA and FQGTGA. V was trimmed by 4 bases and J by 4 bases, leaving 11 bases between them. This CDR3 is built from 14 residues. The DNA of the CDR3 is TGTGCCAGCAGCTCTAGGGGTAATTACAATGAGCAGTTCTTC. It is translated as CASSSRGNYNEQFF.

The gene calls are TRBV20-1 and TRBJ2-2; D is unresolved. V was cut by 2 bases and J by 2 bases, with 9 bases left in between. The CDR3 runs 14 residues. The V gene's germline CDR1 is DFQATT and CDR2 SNEGSKA (reference sequence). The CDR3 region is CSARIRSNTGELFF. CDR3 DNA sequence: TGCAGTGCTAGAATTAGGTCTAACACCGGGGAGCTGTTTTTT.